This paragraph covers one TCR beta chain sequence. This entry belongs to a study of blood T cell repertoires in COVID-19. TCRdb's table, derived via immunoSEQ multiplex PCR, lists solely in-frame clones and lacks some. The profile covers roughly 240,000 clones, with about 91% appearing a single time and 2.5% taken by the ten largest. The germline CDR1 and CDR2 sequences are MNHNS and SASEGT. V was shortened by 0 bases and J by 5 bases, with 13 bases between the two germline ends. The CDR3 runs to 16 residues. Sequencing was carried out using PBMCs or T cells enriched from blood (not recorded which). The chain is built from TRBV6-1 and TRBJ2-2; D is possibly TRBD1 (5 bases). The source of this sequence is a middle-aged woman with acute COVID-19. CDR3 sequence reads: CASSEALQGETGELFF. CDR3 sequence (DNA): TGTGCCAGCAGTGAAGCGCTTCAGGGTGAAACCGGGGAGCTGTTTTTT.